These 17 T cell receptor beta chains were sequenced from one sample in a study of CD8 T cells in Susac syndrome (dated 2019 in TCRdb). The library relied on the immunoSEQ multiplex PCR assay. RNA was extracted using the RNeasy kit, and about 0.5 to 1 ug of the RNA was reverse transcribed with random hexamers. TCRdb reprocessing: public reads trimmed at Q25 with fastp, clones called with MiXCR, in-frame beta chains kept. Each record represents a unique CDR3 protein, reported with the most common genes and DNA among its rows. For this sample the table gives about 75,000 distinct CDR3 sequences, of which around 94% were detected only once. The top ten clonotypes cover 0.5% to 0.65% of the sample. Sequenced input: CD8+ T cells from PBMCs. Receptor source: a human donor with Susac syndrome.

The chain couples TRBV14 to TRBJ2-7, with 7 bases that match TRBD1. This CDR3 has 14 amino acids. The V segment lost 1 base and the J segment 7 bases; nucleotides outside the gene matches: 7. Per the germline V gene, CDR1 is SGHDN and CDR2 is FVKESK. In nucleotides, the CDR3 is TGTGCCAGCAGCCAAGTGTATGAGGGGGCGGAGCAGTACTTC. Translating gives CASSQVYEGAEQYF.

This clonotype was seen only once. The V call is TRBV12-3 or TRBV12-4, the J call TRBJ2-1; D perhaps matches TRBD2 (6 bases). Trimming removed 5 bases at V and 4 bases at J, with 9 bases between. CDR3 length: 13 residues. This chain's CDR3 is CASSHGGYNEQFF. Written as DNA, the CDR3 is TGTGCCAGCAGTCACGGGGGTTACAATGAGCAGTTCTTC.

The chain uses TRBV7-2 and TRBJ2-4, with a possible D match to TRBD2 (6 bases). From germline, CDR1 is SGHTA and CDR2 FQGNSA. With 5 bases removed from V and 0 bases from J, the gap between germline ends came to 14 bases. The CDR3 is made up of 16 amino acids. CDR3 DNA sequence: TGTGCCAGCAGCCCAAGGGACTTTCGAGCCAAAAACATTCAGTACTTC. It codes for CASSPRDFRAKNIQYF. The variable domain in full, completed from reference TRBV7-2 and TRBJ2-4, reads GAGVSQSPSNKVTEKGKDVELRCDPISGHTALYWYRQSLGQGLEFLIYFQGNSAPDKSGLPSDRFSAERTGGSVSTLTIQRTQQEDSAVYLCASSPRDFRAKNIQYFGAGTRLSVL.

This clonotype was seen a single time. This chain links TRBV19 with TRBJ2-7, with D possibly being TRBD2 (6 bases). Germline values: CDR1 LNHDA, CDR2 SQIVND (reference sequence). Trimming stripped 3 bases from V and 6 bases from J, with 12 bases between. This CDR3 comprises 13 residues. The CDR3 DNA follows: TGTGCCAGTAGTATGGGTCTAGCGTCCGAGCAGTACTTC. Its translation is CASSMGLASEQYF.

This clonotype was found once. This sequence joins TRBV2 and TRBJ1-2; D gene uncertain. Germline V gene data show CDR1 as SNHLY and CDR2 as FYNNEI. V dropped 4 bases and J dropped 4 bases, with 7 bases sitting between them. The CDR3 totals 12 residues. CDR3 region: CASSGRLYGYTF. The CDR3, as DNA: TGTGCCAGCAGTGGACGGCTCTATGGCTACACCTTC.

The V call is TRBV4-1, the J call TRBJ2-7; the match to TRBD2 covers 10 bases. The CDR3 consists of 15 residues. Germline values: CDR1 MGHRA, CDR2 YSYEKL. V was clipped by 3 bases and J by 6 bases; unmatched bases: 8. CDR3 residues: CASSQILAGAGEQYF. In nucleotides, the CDR3 is TGCGCCAGCAGCCAGATTCTAGCGGGGGCGGGCGAGCAGTACTTC.

This rearrangement joins TRBV3-1 to TRBJ2-7; no clear D gene. V was cut by 0 bases and J by 2 bases, with 5 bases left in between. The CDR3 contains 13 residues. From germline, CDR1 is LGHDT and CDR2 YNNKEL (reference sequence). This CDR3 is CASSQDRAYEQYF. CDR3 nucleotides: TGTGCCAGCAGCCAAGACCGCGCCTACGAGCAGTACTTC.

In this sample, this clonotype turned up once. The genes are TRBV7-6 and TRBJ2-3; 7 positions agree with TRBD1. The V and J ends lost 5 bases and 3 bases, in that order; junction bases with no gene match: 5. Per the germline V gene, CDR1 is SGHVS and CDR2 is FNYEAQ. The CDR3 runs 14 residues. CDR3 protein: CASSTGEGTDTQYF. CDR3 coding DNA: TGTGCCAGCAGCACAGGGGAAGGTACAGATACGCAGTATTTT.

J is TRBJ2-3 and V is TRBV7-6; a possible D gene is TRBD1 (6 bases). Germline loops: CDR1 SGHVS, CDR2 FNYEAQ. V was pared by 5 bases and J by 2 bases, with 11 bases between. This CDR3 contains 14 residues. Here the CDR3 DNA reads TGTGCCAGCAGCGAATGGACAGACACAGATACGCAGTATTTT. This translates into CASSEWTDTDTQYF.

This CDR3 reads CASSIDLNEQFF. The CDR3 DNA reads as TGTGCCAGTAGTATAGATCTCAATGAGCAGTTCTTC. The gene calls are TRBV19 and TRBJ2-1; no firm D call. V lost 0 bases, J lost 6 bases, and 3 bases lay in between. This CDR3 spans 12 amino acids. From germline, CDR1 is LNHDA and CDR2 SQIVND (reference sequence).

V is TRBV6-2 or TRBV6-3 and J is TRBJ2-1; 8 bases are shared with TRBD2. The CDR3 is 15 residues long. CDR1 is MNHEY and CDR2 is SVGEGT in the germline V gene. V shed 6 bases, J shed 4 bases, and the junction held 8 bases outside the gene matches. The CDR3 loop reads CASSPGLVGYNEQFF. Here the CDR3 DNA reads TGTGCCAGCAGCCCGGGACTAGTTGGGTACAATGAGCAGTTCTTC.

The chain uses TRBV7-9 and TRBJ2-7; 7 nucleotides match TRBD1. The CDR3 has 16 amino acids. Trimming cost V 5 bases and J 2 bases; bases outside gene matches: 12. Germline CDR1 and CDR2: SEHNR and FQNEAQ (reference sequence). The CDR3 DNA reads as TGTGCCAGCAGCCCCCAAACCTCCGGGACAGCCTACGAGCAGTACTTC. Residues: CASSPQTSGTAYEQYF.

This chain joins TRBV19 and TRBJ1-2, with a possible D match to TRBD1 (5 bases). Germline-derived CDR1 and CDR2 are LNHDA and SQIVND (reference sequence). V was trimmed by 6 bases and J by 0 bases, leaving 17 bases between them. The CDR3 runs to 16 residues. CDR3 in DNA: TGTGCCAGTAGGGAAGGGACGTTAACTGCTAACTATGGCTACACCTTC. Protein: CASREGTLTANYGYTF.

The chain recombines TRBV30 with TRBJ2-1; D is possibly TRBD1 or TRBD2 (6 bases each). The V end was cut by 8 bases, the J end by 15 bases, with 14 bases between. The CDR3 has 9 amino acids. The V gene's germline CDR1 is GTSNPN and CDR2 SVGIG (reference sequence). DNA of the CDR3: TGTGCCGGGGAAGGGGGGCGGTTCTTC. It specifies CAGEGGRFF.

The rearrangement uses TRBV4-3 and TRBJ1-4, with TRBD1 identical over 9 bases. The germline V gene encodes CDR1 LGHNA and CDR2 YSLEER. V shed 4 bases, J shed 5 bases, and the junction held 5 bases outside the gene matches. The CDR3 is 15 residues long. CDR3 region: CASSPGTGTNEKLFF. CDR3 nucleotides: TGCGCCAGCAGCCCTGGGACAGGGACGAATGAAAAACTGTTTTTT.

A note on this clonotype: One end of the junction does not line up with germline, which may come from a read error. V usage is TRBV28 and J usage is TRBJ1-1, with 10 nucleotides matching TRBD1. Germline V lookup: CDR1 MDHEN, CDR2 SYDVKM. The CDR3 spans 18 residues. DNA for the CDR3: TGTGCCAGCAGTTTCCTCGACAGGGGGCCCCAACCGGGCACTGCAGCTTTCTTT. Translating it yields CASSFLDRGPQPGTAAFF.

V gene TRBV9 combines with J gene TRBJ2-1; 9 bases are shared with TRBD1. Trimming at V came to 4 bases and at J to 3 bases, leaving 5 bases not matched to a gene. The germline gives CDR1 SGDLS, CDR2 YYNGEE. CDR3 length equals 15 residues. The DNA of the CDR3 is TGTGCCAGCAGCATAACAGGGGGCAGCTACAATGAGCAGTTCTTC. It yields the protein CASSITGGSYNEQFF.